Shown below are 25 T cell receptor beta chains from a single sample sequenced in a study of cytomegalovirus exposure and HLA in healthy donors. PCR amplification relied on 60 Vbeta primers (plus 13 Jbeta primers). Data came from immunoSEQ multiplex PCR; TCRdb stores just in-frame clones and leaves some out. The sample holds 150,000 to 200,000 clones; about three quarters are singletons and the top ten take about 1.1%. Sequencing was done on a sample of PBMCs. These receptors came from a woman aged 40 to 50 in good health and CMV-seronegative.

The rearrangement uses TRBV15 and TRBJ2-3; 10 bases fit TRBD1. Germline CDR1 is LNHNV and CDR2 is YYDKDF (reference sequence). The CDR3 runs to 18 residues. J gave up 2 bases and V 2 bases, and 10 bases lay outside the gene matches. CDR3: CATSRPDWTGGSTDTQYF. For the CDR3, the DNA is TGTGCCACCAGCAGACCCGACTGGACAGGGGGTTCCACAGATACGCAGTATTTT. The full variable domain, completed using reference TRBV15 and TRBJ2-3, is DAMVIQNPRYQVTQFGKPVTLSCSQTLNHNVMYWYQQKSSQAPKLLFHYYDKDFNNEADTPDNFQSRRPNTSFCFLDIRSPGLGDTAMYLCATSRPDWTGGSTDTQYFGPGTRLTVL.

The chain combines TRBV19 with TRBJ2-1; 10 positions match TRBD2. Losses at the gene ends were 5 bases for V and 7 bases for J; bases not matched to a gene: 14. Germline CDR1 and CDR2: LNHDA and SQIVND (reference sequence). The CDR3 totals 17 residues. The DNA of the CDR3 is TGTGCCAGTAGTCCAGAGCTAGCGGGAGTAGGTTTTAATGAGCAGTTCTTC. Translated: CASSPELAGVGFNEQFF.

CDR3: CASSTGTYNEQFF. The CDR3 bases are TGTGCCAGCAGCACCGGGACCTACAATGAGCAGTTCTTC. The rearrangement uses TRBV7-9 and TRBJ2-1, with TRBD2 as a possible D gene (5 bases). The V gene lost 5 bases and the J gene lost 2 bases, with 7 bases spanning the gap. Germline assignment: CDR1 SEHNR and CDR2 FQNEAQ (reference sequence). This CDR3 is 13 amino acids long.

The chain combines TRBV19 with TRBJ1-1; 10 nucleotides agree with TRBD1. The V segment lost 5 bases and the J segment 3 bases; nucleotides outside the gene matches: 9. The CDR3 is 16 amino acids. Germline CDR1 is LNHDA and CDR2 is SQIVND (reference sequence). The CDR3 sequence is CASSPLGDRGDTEAFF. In DNA, the CDR3 is TGTGCCAGTAGTCCCCTGGGGGACAGGGGAGACACTGAAGCTTTCTTT.

This clone has a handful of counts. The CDR3: CSVDNGTGDEQYF. Here the CDR3 DNA reads TGCAGCGTTGATAACGGGACAGGGGACGAGCAGTACTTC. The gene calls are TRBV29-1 and TRBJ2-7, with 10 bases that match TRBD1. Per the germline V gene, CDR1 is SQVTM and CDR2 is ANQGSEA. There are 13 residues in the CDR3. After removal of 3 bases from V and 5 bases from J, the junction contained 4 bases not matched to a gene.

This clone has a single count. This chain joins TRBV9 and TRBJ1-2; D possibly corresponds to TRBD1 (6 bases). This CDR3 comprises 14 residues. The V gene's germline CDR1 is SGDLS and CDR2 YYNGEE. The V and J ends lost 4 bases and 7 bases respectively, with 17 bases between them. The CDR3 nucleotides are TGTGCCAGCAGCCCAACCCCAGGGGAATTTGGCTACACCTTC. Translated: CASSPTPGEFGYTF.

This chain uses TRBV5-1 with TRBJ1-1; unclear D gene. CDR3 length: 13 residues. Germline CDR1 is SGHRS and CDR2 is YFSETQ. Trimming left V 0 bases short and J 6 bases short, with 9 bases between. The CDR3, as DNA: TGCGCCAGCAGCTTGGACGGGAGAGCTGAAGCTTTCTTT. As protein: CASSLDGRAEAFF. Full variable domain (outside the CDR3, taken from reference TRBV5-1 and TRBJ1-1): KAGVTQTPRYLIKTRGQQVTLSCSPISGHRSVSWYQQTPGQGLQFLFEYFSETQRNKGNFPGRFSGRQFSNSRSEMNVSTLELGDSALYLCASSLDGRAEAFFGQGTRLTVV.

The gene calls are TRBV18 and TRBJ1-2; D is unresolved. The CDR3 is 14 amino acids. The germline V gene has CDR1 KGHSH and CDR2 LQKENI. Deletions cut 5 bases from V and 6 bases from J, with 16 bases between. CDR3 sequence: CASSGSIGGDGYTF. CDR3 nucleotides: TGTGCCAGCTCAGGGTCGATAGGAGGAGATGGCTACACCTTC. Full variable domain (missing parts from reference TRBV18 and TRBJ1-2): NAGVMQNPRHLVRRRGQEARLRCSPMKGHSHVYWYRQLPEEGLKFMVYLQKENIIDESGMPKERFSAEFPKEGPSILRIQQVVRGDSAAYFCASSGSIGGDGYTFGSGTRLTVV.

The chain couples TRBV27 to TRBJ2-2, with 12 nucleotides matching TRBD2. This CDR3 contains 16 residues. Germline loops: CDR1 MNHEY, CDR2 SMNVEV (reference sequence). Trimming removed 6 bases from V and 0 bases from J; junction bases left unmatched: 2. This CDR3 reads CASRTSGGTNTGELFF. The CDR3 DNA reads TGTGCCAGCAGGACTAGCGGGGGAACGAACACCGGGGAGCTGTTTTTT.

The chain joins TRBV19 to TRBJ1-3, with 12 bases lining up with TRBD1. V lost 1 base, J lost 4 bases, and 2 bases stayed unmatched. CDR1 is LNHDA, CDR2 SQIVND, per germline (reference sequence). The CDR3 extends over 16 amino acids. CDR3 sequence reads: CASSIGDRGRGNTIYF. The CDR3 DNA reads TGTGCCAGTAGTATAGGGGACAGGGGGCGAGGAAACACCATATATTTT.

This clone appeared a single time. V is TRBV2 and J is TRBJ2-7; a weak D match, TRBD2 (6 bases). The germline V and J ends were trimmed by 2 bases and 13 bases, with 18 bases remaining between them. Germline V gene sequence: CDR1 SNHLY, CDR2 FYNNEI. The CDR3 runs 13 residues. CDR3 sequence (DNA): TGTGCCAGCAGTGAACCGCCGGGACTCCACATATACTTC. Its protein product is CASSEPPGLHIYF. The whole variable domain, filled in from reference TRBV2 and TRBJ2-7, reads EPEVTQTPSHQVTQMGQEVILRCVPISNHLYFYWYRQILGQKVEFLVSFYNNEISEKSEIFDDQFSVERPDGSNFTLKIRSTKLEDSAMYFCASSEPPGLHIYFGPGTRLTVT.

The chain has TRBV9 and TRBJ2-5; 7 bases fit TRBD1. Germline lookup yields CDR1 SGDLS and CDR2 YYNGEE. With 0 bases clipped from V and 4 bases from J, the junction kept 9 bases outside the gene matches. The CDR3 has 16 amino acids. CDR3 nucleotide sequence: TGTGCCAGCAGCGTAGGGGGACAGACTCTTGGAGAGACCCAGTACTTC. Amino acid sequence: CASSVGGQTLGETQYF.

This clone was seen a single time. This chain connects TRBV11-3 to TRBJ1-1; D is ambiguous. The V gene lost 0 bases and the J gene lost 7 bases, with 6 bases spanning the gap. The CDR3 is 12 amino acids. The germline CDR1 and CDR2 sequences are SGHNT and YENEEA. The CDR3 loop reads CASSLERGEAFF. The DNA for the CDR3 is TGTGCCAGCAGCTTAGAACGGGGTGAAGCTTTCTTT.

About this clone itself: One end of the junction varies from germline; a read error may be responsible. The chain's CDR3 is CASSLGPSGANVLTF. The CDR3 region has the DNA TGTGCTAGCAGCTTAGGGCCCTCTGGGGCCAACGTCCTGACTTTC. The chain joins TRBV7-7 to TRBJ2-6, with D unresolved. This CDR3 has 15 residues. Germline V gives CDR1 SSHAT, CDR2 FNYEAQ (reference sequence). The whole variable domain, filled in from reference TRBV7-7 and TRBJ2-6, reads GAGVSQSPRYKVTKRGQDVTLRCDPISSHATLYWYQQALGQGPEFLTYFNYEAQPDKSGLPSDRFSAERPEGSISTLTIQRTEQRDSAMYRCASSLGPSGANVLTFGAGSRLTVL.

The chain combines TRBV5-1 with TRBJ1-1, with a weak D call TRBD1 (5 bases). The CDR3 spans 13 residues. The V gene lost 4 bases and the J gene lost 1 base, with 8 bases spanning the gap. Per germline, CDR1 SGHRS and CDR2 YFSETQ. Here the CDR3 DNA reads TGCGCCAGCAGCAGAACAGGGAACACTGAAGCTTTCTTT. Amino acids: CASSRTGNTEAFF.

This chain joins TRBV27 and TRBJ2-1; TRBD2 aligns across 9 bases. Germline V gene lookup returns CDR1 MNHEY and CDR2 SMNVEV (reference sequence). The CDR3 spans 14 residues. V lost 7 bases to trimming and J lost 2 bases; unmatched junction nucleotides: 3. The CDR3 here is CASTSSGAYNEQFF. CDR3 coding DNA: TGTGCCAGCACTTCTAGCGGGGCCTACAATGAGCAGTTCTTC.

V usage is TRBV9 and J usage is TRBJ2-2, with TRBD2 identical over 8 bases. V lost 0 bases and J lost 5; bases outside the gene matches: 9. Germline V gene data show CDR1 as SGDLS and CDR2 as YYNGEE. The CDR3 contains 17 residues. The CDR3 DNA reads as TGTGCCAGCAGCGTAGCTGAGGGACGCGGGGGGACCGGGGAGCTGTTTTTT. Translating it yields CASSVAEGRGGTGELFF.

Only one count was recorded for this clone. The chain couples TRBV18 to TRBJ2-1; no reliable D call. The germline V and J ends were trimmed by 3 bases and 6 bases, with 9 bases remaining between them. The CDR3 length is 13 residues. Germline V gives CDR1 KGHSH, CDR2 LQKENI. CDR3 loop: CASSPDNSNEQFF. The CDR3 DNA follows: TGTGCCAGCTCACCCGACAACTCCAATGAGCAGTTCTTC.

This clone appeared a few times. The rearrangement joins TRBV5-1 to TRBJ2-1, with 14 bases lining up with TRBD2. This CDR3 is built from 15 residues. Germline V gene lookup returns CDR1 SGHRS and CDR2 YFSETQ. Trimming took 4 bases from V and 9 from J; bases not matched to a gene: 6. This CDR3 is CASSETSGRAIEQFF. The CDR3 nucleotides read TGCGCCAGCAGCGAGACTAGCGGGAGGGCCATTGAGCAGTTCTTC. The variable domain in full, with the rest retrieved from reference TRBV5-1 and TRBJ2-1, is KAGVTQTPRYLIKTRGQQVTLSCSPISGHRSVSWYQQTPGQGLQFLFEYFSETQRNKGNFPGRFSGRQFSNSRSEMNVSTLELGDSALYLCASSETSGRAIEQFFGPGTRLTVL.

The chain links TRBV2 to TRBJ1-1, with 7 bases aligning to TRBD1. CDR1 is SNHLY and CDR2 is FYNNEI in the germline V gene. With 6 bases clipped from V and 4 bases from J, the junction kept 8 bases outside the gene matches. The CDR3 totals 14 residues. CDR3 nucleotide sequence: TGTGCCAGCAGGACCGACAGGGTAACCACTGAAGCTTTCTTT. Translating gives CASRTDRVTTEAFF. The variable domain in full, completed from reference TRBV2 and TRBJ1-1, reads EPEVTQTPSHQVTQMGQEVILRCVPISNHLYFYWYRQILGQKVEFLVSFYNNEISEKSEIFDDQFSVERPDGSNFTLKIRSTKLEDSAMYFCASRTDRVTTEAFFGQGTRLTVV.

This sequence joins TRBV13 and TRBJ2-3, with 13 bases identical to TRBD2. This CDR3 has 17 amino acids. Germline assignment: CDR1 PRHDT and CDR2 FYEKMQ (reference sequence). With 5 bases clipped from V and 2 bases from J, the junction kept 7 bases outside the gene matches. The CDR3 region has the DNA TGTGCCAGCAGCCTGACTAGCGGGAGGAGCCCCACAGATACGCAGTATTTT. Encoded protein: CASSLTSGRSPTDTQYF.

Regarding this clone: At the DNA level, this CDR3 is encoded by other sequences in the same sample as well. The CDR3 nucleotides are TGTGCCAGCAGCCCCAATGGGCAGGCGTACTATGGCTACACCTTC. Translated: CASSPNGQAYYGYTF. J is TRBJ1-2 and V is TRBV7-2; D unclear. This CDR3 is built from 15 residues. The germline V and J ends were trimmed by 5 bases and 3 bases, with 16 bases remaining between them. Germline lookup yields CDR1 SGHTA and CDR2 FQGNSA. The full variable domain, in which reference TRBV7-2 and TRBJ1-2 provide the parts outside the CDR3, is GAGVSQSPSNKVTEKGKDVELRCDPISGHTALYWYRQSLGQGLEFLIYFQGNSAPDKSGLPSDRFSAERTGGSVSTLTIQRTQQEDSAVYLCASSPNGQAYYGYTFGSGTRLTVV.

This chain connects TRBV2 to TRBJ2-3; 12 bases align to TRBD2. V lost 8 bases, J lost 7 bases, and 7 bases stayed unmatched. CDR1 is SNHLY, CDR2 FYNNEI, per germline. The CDR3 runs 14 residues. This chain's CDR3 is CASQTSGRSNTQYF. CDR3 DNA: TGTGCCAGCCAGACTAGCGGGAGATCAAATACGCAGTATTTT.

The V and J genes are TRBV6-5 and TRBJ1-2; maybe TRBD1 (6 bases). Germline values: CDR1 MNHEY, CDR2 SVGAGI. V was trimmed by 2 bases and J by 6 bases, leaving 16 bases between them. This CDR3 has 15 amino acids. The CDR3 DNA sequence: TGTGCCAGCAGTTACGGCCCTGCGGGGGGCGATGGCTACACCTTC. It translates to CASSYGPAGGDGYTF.

A word on this clone: Additional DNA sequences in this sample encode the identical CDR3. The chain couples TRBV27 to TRBJ1-2; 7 nucleotides align to TRBD1. The CDR3 contains 12 residues. Germline CDR1 is MNHEY and CDR2 is SMNVEV (reference sequence). With V trimmed by 8 bases and J by 2 bases, 2 bases remained unmatched. CDR3 amino acids: CASRQGNYGYTF. The CDR3 DNA follows: TGTGCCAGCCGACAGGGAAACTATGGCTACACCTTC.